The clone carrying this T cell receptor beta chain appeared a single time. What it binds is not known. The data derive from a study of cytomegalovirus exposure and HLA in healthy donors. Findings and caveats of the study: TCR beta V- and J-gene trimming was later associated with a missense DCLRE1C variant.

The PCR contained 60 Vbeta and 13 Jbeta primers. Produced via immunoSEQ multiplex PCR; TCRdb's table is partial and in-frame only. Here the sample spans roughly 160,000 clones, about 82% being singletons. The CDR3 is 13 amino acids. Germline V gene data show CDR1 as MNHNS and CDR2 as SASEGT. After removal of 6 bases from V and 5 bases from J, the junction contained 3 bases not matched to a gene. The specimen sequenced was PBMCs. This TCR derives from a male donor in good health and CMV-seronegative. The chain combines TRBV6-1 with TRBJ2-7; 11 bases are shared with TRBD1. Here the CDR3 reads CASRWTGGDEQYF. CDR3 nucleotides: TGTGCCAGCAGGTGGACAGGGGGCGACGAGCAGTACTTC.